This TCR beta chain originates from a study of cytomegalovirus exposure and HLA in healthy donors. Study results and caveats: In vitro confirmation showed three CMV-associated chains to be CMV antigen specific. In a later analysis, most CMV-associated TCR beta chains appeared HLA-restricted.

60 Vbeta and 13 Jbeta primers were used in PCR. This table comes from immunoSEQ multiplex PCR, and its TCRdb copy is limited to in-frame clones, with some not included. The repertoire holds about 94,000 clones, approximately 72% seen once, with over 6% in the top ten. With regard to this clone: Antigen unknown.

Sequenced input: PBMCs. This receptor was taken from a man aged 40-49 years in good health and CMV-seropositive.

This CDR3 reads CASSIYGTELTDTQYF. The CDR3 DNA reads TGTGCCAGTAGTATATATGGGACAGAACTCACAGATACGCAGTATTTT. The chain is built from TRBV19 and TRBJ2-3; 7 bases agree with TRBD1. The germline V gene encodes CDR1 LNHDA and CDR2 SQIVND (reference sequence). V was clipped by 2 bases and J by 2 bases; unmatched bases: 7. The length of the CDR3 is 16 residues.